The rows below give T cell receptor beta chains drawn from one sample of a study of blood T cell repertoires in COVID-19. Using immunoSEQ multiplex PCR, the repertoire was profiled, and TCRdb retains in-frame clones only, with some absent. Here the sample spans 200,000 to 250,000 clones, about 86% being singletons. Sequencing was carried out using PBMCs or T cells enriched from blood (not recorded which). Receptors were obtained from a woman between 45 and 60 years old in a cohort exposed to, infected with or recovered from COVID-19 (not recorded which). Both conserved end residues are part of each CDR3. A D gene is named only where the DNA matches it firmly.

V gene,D gene,J gene,CDR3 DNA,CDR3 protein
TRBV7-2,TRBD1,TRBJ1-2,TGTGCCAGCAGCTCAGCGGGACAGGGGGCCCCTAGTGAGAGCTACACCTTC,CASSSAGQGAPSESYTF
TRBV21-1,.,TRBJ1-1,TGTGCCAGCAGCAAAGGGGGGGTCTCGAACACTGAAGCTTTCTTT,CASSKGGVSNTEAFF
TRBV23-1,.,TRBJ1-1,TGCGCCAGCAGTCCTAACCCGGAGGAGGGGAAGAATGAAGCTTTCTTT,CASSPNPEEGKNEAFF
TRBV6-4,TRBD1,TRBJ1-6,TGTGCCAGCAGTGGGGCGACAGGGGTCCCACCCCTCCACTTT,CASSGATGVPPLHF
TRBV5-1,.,TRBJ1-4,TGCGCCAGCAGCTTGGGGGCAGAAAATGAAAAACTGTTTTTT,CASSLGAENEKLFF
TRBV27,TRBD1,TRBJ2-2,TGTGCCAGCAGTGGGACAGGGGCTCTCACCGGGGAGCTGTTTTTT,CASSGTGALTGELFF
TRBV5-5,.,TRBJ1-2,TGTGCCAGCAGCTTGGTCCTCCGGGGGAGTGGCTATGGCTACACCTTC,CASSLVLRGSGYGYTF
TRBV7-2,.,TRBJ1-6,TGTGCCAGCAGCTTAGCAGTTCCGGGTTCACCCCTCCACTTT,CASSLAVPGSPLHF
TRBV18,TRBD1,TRBJ2-7,TGTGCCAGCTCACCGACAGGGGGTAGTAGCGAGCAGTACTTC,CASSPTGGSSEQYF
TRBV19,TRBD2,TRBJ2-1,TGTGCCAGTAGTCCGGGGGGGAACTACAATGAGCAGTTCTTC,CASSPGGNYNEQFF
TRBV9,.,TRBJ1-1,TGTGCCAGCAGCGTAGTTCCAGACCCAGGGTCTGAAGCTTTCTTT,CASSVVPDPGSEAFF
TRBV14,.,TRBJ2-5,TGTGCCAGCAGCCGGTCCCTCAGATCCCCAGTATTGGAGACCCAGTACTTC,CASSRSLRSPVLETQYF
TRBV18,TRBD1,TRBJ1-2,TGTGCCAGCTCACCGCGACAGGGAAACTACACCTTC,CASSPRQGNYTF